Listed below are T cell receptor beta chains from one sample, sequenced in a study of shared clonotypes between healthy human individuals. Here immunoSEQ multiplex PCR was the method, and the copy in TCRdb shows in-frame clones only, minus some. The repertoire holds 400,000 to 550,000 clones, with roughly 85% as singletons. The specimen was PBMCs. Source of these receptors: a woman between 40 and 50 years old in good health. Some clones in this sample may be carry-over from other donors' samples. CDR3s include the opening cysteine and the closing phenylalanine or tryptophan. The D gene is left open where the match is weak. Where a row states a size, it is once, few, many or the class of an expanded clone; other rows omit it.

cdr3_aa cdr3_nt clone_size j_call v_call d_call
CATGTAYGYTF TGTGCCACCGGGACAGCATATGGCTACACCTTC NA TRBJ1-2 TRBV15 TRBD1
CASSSPLADSYEQYF TGTGCCAGCAGCTCGCCACTAGCGGATTCCTACGAGCAGTACTTC many TRBJ2-7 TRBV5-6 TRBD2
CASEPGTWADTQYF TGTGCCAGTGAGCCCGGGACCTGGGCAGATACGCAGTATTTT NA TRBJ2-3 TRBV19 NA
CSARNNEQFF TGCAGTGCTAGGAACAATGAGCAGTTCTTC NA TRBJ2-1 TRBV20-1 NA
CASSMGLAELDTQYF TGTGCCAGCAGCATGGGACTAGCGGAGTTAGATACGCAGTATTTT once TRBJ2-3 TRBV28 TRBD2
CASRTTGGTEAFF TGTGCCAGTAGGACTACAGGGGGTACTGAAGCTTTCTTT NA TRBJ1-1 TRBV19 TRBD1
CASSRQAGEPYEQYF TGTGCCAGCAGTCGCCAAGCGGGAGAGCCCTACGAGCAGTACTTC NA TRBJ2-7 TRBV6-4 TRBD2
CASSLDPISSYNEQFF TGTGCCAGCAGCTTAGACCCGATCTCCTCCTACAATGAGCAGTTCTTC NA TRBJ2-1 TRBV7-8 NA
CAWSVPEQGNSPLHF TGTGCCTGGAGTGTACCGGAGCAGGGTAATTCACCCCTCCACTTT NA TRBJ1-6 TRBV30 NA
CASSPLSGNTEAFF TGTGCCAGCAGTCCACTTAGTGGGAACACTGAAGCTTTCTTT NA TRBJ1-1 TRBV28 NA
CASTPQGQSSYNEQFF TGCGCCAGCACACCACAGGGGCAGAGCTCCTACAATGAGCAGTTCTTC NA TRBJ2-1 TRBV5-1 TRBD1
CASSQDLTTGELFF TGTGCCAGCAGCCAAGATCTCACCACCGGGGAGCTGTTTTTT NA TRBJ2-2 TRBV14 NA
CASSEGPGGTGETQYF TGCGCCAGCAGTGAGGGACCAGGGGGGACGGGGGAGACCCAGTACTTC NA TRBJ2-5 TRBV10-1 NA
CASSFSGANVLTF TGTGCCAGCAGCTTTTCCGGGGCCAACGTCCTGACTTTC NA TRBJ2-6 TRBV5-6 NA